Each of the 5 T cell receptor beta chains below was sequenced from the same sample in a study of OX40 agonist ivuxolimab in advanced cancers. To prepare the library, the immunoSEQ multiplex PCR assay was applied. TCRdb limited this immuneACCESS table to in-frame rearrangements with V and J called. A share of clones is missing; checked studies link under half to unresolved V genes, and the rest is unexplained. For this sample the table gives under 150,000 clones, of which 90% were detected only once. The top ten clonotypes cover about 1% of the sample. The sequencing used CD4+ or CD8+ T cells sorted from blood, collected in a trial of the OX40 agonist ivuxolimab. The source of these receptors is an adult with an advanced solid tumor such as melanoma, head and neck, liver or kidney cancer.

The chain is built from TRBV5-8 and TRBJ2-1; 9 positions match TRBD2. The CDR3 has 17 residues. V gave up 4 bases and J gave up 5 bases; unmatched junction bases: 13. CDR1 and CDR2 (germline): SGHTS, YDEGEE. Here the CDR3 reads CASSPGLAPLEHNEQFF. The CDR3 DNA is TGTGCCAGCAGCCCGGGACTAGCTCCCCTAGAGCACAATGAGCAGTTCTTC.

J is TRBJ1-1 and V is TRBV27; D is unresolved. In germline, CDR1 is MNHEY, CDR2 SMNVEV (reference sequence). With 0 bases removed from V and 4 bases from J, the gap between germline ends came to 3 bases. CDR3 size: 12 residues. CDR3 DNA: TGTGCCAGCAGTTTATCGGGCACTGAAGCTTTCTTT. Translation: CASSLSGTEAFF.

This clone was seen only a few times. V gene TRBV2 combines with J gene TRBJ1-2; perhaps TRBD1 as D (6 bases). The CDR3 length is 13 residues. Per germline, CDR1 SNHLY and CDR2 FYNNEI. V was cut by 6 bases and J by 4 bases, with 12 bases left in between. CDR3 DNA sequence: TGTGCCAGCAGACTTAAAGGGGGCTATGGCTACACCTTC. Translating it yields CASRLKGGYGYTF.

A remark on this clone: One junction end does not reproduce the germline sequence, and a read error may be involved. V usage is TRBV28 and J usage is TRBJ2-7, with 7 bases fitting TRBD1. The germline CDR1 and CDR2 sequences are MDHEN and SYDVKM. The CDR3 is 13 amino acids. CDR3 in amino acids: CASSLSPDRVPRF. The DNA of the CDR3 is TGTGCCAGCAGTTTATCCCCCGACAGGGTACCTCGCTTC.

The chain carries TRBV19 and TRBJ2-4; maybe TRBD2 (6 bases). Looked up from germline, CDR1 is LNHDA and CDR2 is SQIVND (reference sequence). The V end lost 5 bases, the J end lost 3 bases, and 20 bases lay between the germline ends. This CDR3 is built from 17 residues. In DNA form, the CDR3 reads TGTGCCAGTAGTGCCGCCAGCGGAGGGTTAGGCAAAAACATTCAGTACTTC. Translated: CASSAASGGLGKNIQYF.